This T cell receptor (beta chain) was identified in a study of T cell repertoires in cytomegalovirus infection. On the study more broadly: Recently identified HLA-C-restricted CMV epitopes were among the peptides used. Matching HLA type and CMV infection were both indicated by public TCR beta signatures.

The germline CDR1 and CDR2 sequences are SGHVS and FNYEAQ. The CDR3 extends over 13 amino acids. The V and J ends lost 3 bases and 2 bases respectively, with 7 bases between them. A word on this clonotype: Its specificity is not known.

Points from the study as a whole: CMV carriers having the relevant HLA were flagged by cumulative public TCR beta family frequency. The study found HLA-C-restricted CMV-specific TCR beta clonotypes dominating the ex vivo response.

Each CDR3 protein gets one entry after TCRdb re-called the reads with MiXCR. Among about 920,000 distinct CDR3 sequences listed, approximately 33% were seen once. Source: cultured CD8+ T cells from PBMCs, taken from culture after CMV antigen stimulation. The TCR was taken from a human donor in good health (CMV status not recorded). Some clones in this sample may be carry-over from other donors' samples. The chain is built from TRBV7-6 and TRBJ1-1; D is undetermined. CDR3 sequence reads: CASSFYINTEAFF. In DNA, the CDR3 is TGTGCCAGCAGCTTTTACATTAACACTGAAGCTTTCTTT.